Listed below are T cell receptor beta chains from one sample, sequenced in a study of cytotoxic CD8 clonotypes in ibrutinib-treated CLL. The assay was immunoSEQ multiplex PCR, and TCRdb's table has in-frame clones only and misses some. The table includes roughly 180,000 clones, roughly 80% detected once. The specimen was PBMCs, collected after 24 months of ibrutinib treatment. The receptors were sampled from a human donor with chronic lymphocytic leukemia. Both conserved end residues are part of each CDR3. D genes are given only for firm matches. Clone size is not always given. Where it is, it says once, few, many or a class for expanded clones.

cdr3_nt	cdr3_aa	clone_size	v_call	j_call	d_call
TGTGCCAGCTCACCAGTAAGCGTAATCGGGACAGATACGCAGTATTTT	CASSPVSVIGTDTQYF	-	TRBV18	TRBJ2-3	-
TGTGCCAGCTCTAAAGAGGGGGCCTACGAGCAGTACTTC	CASSKEGAYEQYF	-	TRBV6-5	TRBJ2-7	-
TGTGCCAGCAGCGTAGATCGGGGCCCCACCTACGAGCAGTACTTC	CASSVDRGPTYEQYF	-	TRBV9	TRBJ2-7	-
TGTGCCAGCAGCCCTGGAGAGATAGCGGGAGGCTCGTACGAGCAGTACTTC	CASSPGEIAGGSYEQYF	few	TRBV5-8	TRBJ2-7	TRBD2
TGTGCCAGCAGCTTGGAGGACAGAACCGAGCAGTACTTC	CASSLEDRTEQYF	-	TRBV5-6	TRBJ2-7	-
TGTGCCAGCAGTGAAAAGGGATCAACTAATGAAAAACTGTTTTTT	CASSEKGSTNEKLFF	-	TRBV2	TRBJ1-4	-
TGTGCCAGCAGCGCGACAGGGGGAACCGGGGAGCTGTTTTTT	CASSATGGTGELFF	once	TRBV6-4	TRBJ2-2	TRBD1
TGTGCCAGCAGCCTCTTCGGGTCCTACGAGCAGTACTTC	CASSLFGSYEQYF	-	TRBV14	TRBJ2-7	-
TGTGCCAGCAGCTCCCATCTCGGGGGGATTAGCACAGATACGCAGTATTTT	CASSSHLGGISTDTQYF	once	TRBV7-8	TRBJ2-3	TRBD2
TGTGCCAGCAGCCAAGACGCAGCGGGGGCGAGCGGTGAGCAGTTCTTC	CASSQDAAGASGEQFF	-	TRBV4-2	TRBJ2-1	TRBD2
TGTGCCAGCAGCCCCCTTATGGAGCAGTTCTTC	CASSPLMEQFF	-	TRBV7-9	TRBJ2-1	-
TGTGCCAGCAGTTCAGCGGGATCCGCCCTCTCGACCTACAATGAGCAGTTCTTC	CASSSAGSALSTYNEQFF	-	TRBV28	TRBJ2-1	TRBD2
TGTGCCAGCAACCTTCCGGGGCAGCTGGATTACGAGCAGTACTTC	CASNLPGQLDYEQYF	-	TRBV7-2	TRBJ2-7	-
TGTGCCAGCTCAATACAGAACTCTGGAAACACCATATATTTT	CASSIQNSGNTIYF	-	TRBV18	TRBJ1-3	-
TGTGCCAGCAGCCCCCCTATGGGGCCGCAGTACTTC	CASSPPMGPQYF	few	TRBV7-3	TRBJ2-7	-
TGTGCCAGCACTCCCCCTTGGGGAGAGACCCAGTACTTC	CASTPPWGETQYF	-	TRBV6-1	TRBJ2-5	-
TGTGCCAGCAACCCTGAAGGGGTCTCTGGAAACACCATATATTTT	CASNPEGVSGNTIYF	-	TRBV6-6	TRBJ1-3	-
TGTGCCAGCAGTGCCGGGGACTCTGGGGCCAACGTCCTGACTTTC	CASSAGDSGANVLTF	-	TRBV6-1	TRBJ2-6	-
TGTGCCAGTAGTATCCCGAGAGGGGCTAGCGGAGACACAGATACGCAGTATTTT	CASSIPRGASGDTDTQYF	-	TRBV19	TRBJ2-3	TRBD2
TGTGCCAGCACCTGGGGTGGCTCCTACGAGCAGTACTTC	CASTWGGSYEQYF	-	TRBV6-5	TRBJ2-7	-